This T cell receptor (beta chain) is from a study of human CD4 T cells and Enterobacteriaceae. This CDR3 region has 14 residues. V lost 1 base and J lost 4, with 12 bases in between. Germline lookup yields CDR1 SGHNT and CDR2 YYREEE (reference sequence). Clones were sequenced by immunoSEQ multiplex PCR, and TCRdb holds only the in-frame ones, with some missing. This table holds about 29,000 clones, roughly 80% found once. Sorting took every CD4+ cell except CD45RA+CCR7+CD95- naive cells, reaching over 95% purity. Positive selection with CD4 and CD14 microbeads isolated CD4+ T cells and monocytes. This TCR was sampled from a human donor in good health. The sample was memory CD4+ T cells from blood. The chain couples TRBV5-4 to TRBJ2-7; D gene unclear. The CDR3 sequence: CASSLSSRPYEQYF. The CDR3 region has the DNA TGTGCCAGCAGCTTGAGCAGCAGACCTTACGAGCAGTACTTC.